This TCR beta chain was recovered during a study of T cells and Merkel cell carcinoma outcomes. Sequenced by immunoSEQ multiplex PCR; TCRdb stores in-frame clones only, minus some. The sample contains about 5,000 clones, approximately 84% of which appear only once. Regarding the study as a whole: In Merkel cell carcinoma, repertoire and T-cell density reportedly predicted outcomes.

This clone was counted once. Its antigen remains unidentified. Input material: tumor tissue from Merkel cell carcinoma. This clonotype originated in a human donor with Merkel cell carcinoma.

CDR3 DNA: TGTGCCAGCAGCCCTATGGGGGGGCTGGGGACCGGGGAGCTGTTTTTT. It translates to CASSPMGGLGTGELFF. The J gene is TRBJ2-2, the V gene TRBV7-8; maybe TRBD2 (7 bases). The germline gives CDR1 SGHVS, CDR2 FQNEAQ. The CDR3 contains 16 residues. The ends were cut back, 5 bases at V and 5 bases at J, with 18 bases in the middle. The entire variable domain, with the rest obtained from reference TRBV7-8 and TRBJ2-2, is as follows: GAGVSQSPRYKVAKRGQDVALRCDPISGHVSLFWYQQALGQGPEFLTYFQNEAQLDKSGLPSDRFFAERPEGSVSTLKIQRTQQEDSAVYLCASSPMGGLGTGELFFGEGSRLTVL.